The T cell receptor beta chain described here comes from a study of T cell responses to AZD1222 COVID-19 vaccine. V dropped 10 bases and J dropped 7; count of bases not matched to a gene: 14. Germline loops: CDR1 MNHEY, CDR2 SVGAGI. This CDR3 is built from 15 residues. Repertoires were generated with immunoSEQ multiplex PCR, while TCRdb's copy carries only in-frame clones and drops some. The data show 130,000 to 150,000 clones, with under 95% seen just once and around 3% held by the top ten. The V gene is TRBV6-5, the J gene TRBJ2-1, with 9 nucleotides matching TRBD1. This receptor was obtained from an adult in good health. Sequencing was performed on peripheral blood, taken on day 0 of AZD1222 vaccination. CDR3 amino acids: CATPGRTGVVNEQFF. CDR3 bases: TGTGCCACCCCCGGGCGGACAGGGGTTGTAAATGAGCAGTTCTTC.